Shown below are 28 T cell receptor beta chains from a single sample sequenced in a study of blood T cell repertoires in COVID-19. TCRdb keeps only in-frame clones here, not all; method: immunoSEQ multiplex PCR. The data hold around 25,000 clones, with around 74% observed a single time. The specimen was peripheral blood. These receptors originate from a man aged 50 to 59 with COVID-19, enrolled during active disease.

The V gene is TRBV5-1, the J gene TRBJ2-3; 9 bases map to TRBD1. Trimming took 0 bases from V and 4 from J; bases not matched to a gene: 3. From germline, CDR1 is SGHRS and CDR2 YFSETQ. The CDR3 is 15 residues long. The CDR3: CASSLGDREADTQYF. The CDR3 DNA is TGCGCCAGCAGCTTGGGGGACAGGGAAGCAGATACGCAGTATTTT. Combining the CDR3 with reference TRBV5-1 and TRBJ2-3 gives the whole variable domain KAGVTQTPRYLIKTRGQQVTLSCSPISGHRSVSWYQQTPGQGLQFLFEYFSETQRNKGNFPGRFSGRQFSNSRSEMNVSTLELGDSALYLCASSLGDREADTQYFGPGTRLTVL.

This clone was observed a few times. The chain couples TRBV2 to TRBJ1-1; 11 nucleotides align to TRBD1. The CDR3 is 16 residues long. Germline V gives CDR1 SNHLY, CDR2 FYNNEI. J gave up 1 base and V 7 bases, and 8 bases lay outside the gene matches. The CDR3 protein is CASITRTGGSNTEAFF. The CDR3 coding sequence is TGTGCCAGCATCACCCGGACAGGGGGCTCGAACACTGAAGCTTTCTTT.

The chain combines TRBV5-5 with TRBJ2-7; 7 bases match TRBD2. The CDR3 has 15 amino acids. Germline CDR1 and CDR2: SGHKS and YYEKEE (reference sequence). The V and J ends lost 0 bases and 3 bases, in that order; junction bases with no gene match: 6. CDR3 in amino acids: CASSLASAGDYEQYF. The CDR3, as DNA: TGTGCCAGCAGCTTGGCGTCGGCGGGAGACTACGAGCAGTACTTC. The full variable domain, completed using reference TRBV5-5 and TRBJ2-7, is DAGVTQSPTHLIKTRGQQVTLRCSPISGHKSVSWYQQVLGQGPQFIFQYYEKEERGRGNFPDRFSARQFPNYSSELNVNALLLGDSALYLCASSLASAGDYEQYFGPGTRLTVT.

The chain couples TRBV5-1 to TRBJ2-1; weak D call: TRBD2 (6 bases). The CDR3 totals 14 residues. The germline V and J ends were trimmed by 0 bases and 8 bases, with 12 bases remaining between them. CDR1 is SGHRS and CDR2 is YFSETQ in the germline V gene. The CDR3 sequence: CASSLAFPSDEQFF. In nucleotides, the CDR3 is TGCGCCAGCAGCTTGGCCTTCCCTAGCGATGAGCAGTTCTTC.

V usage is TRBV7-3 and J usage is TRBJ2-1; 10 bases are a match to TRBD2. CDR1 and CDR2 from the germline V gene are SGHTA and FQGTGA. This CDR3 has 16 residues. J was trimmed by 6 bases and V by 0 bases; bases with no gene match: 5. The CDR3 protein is CASSLTLAGGRNEQFF. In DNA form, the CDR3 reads TGTGCCAGCAGCTTAACGTTAGCGGGGGGACGCAATGAGCAGTTCTTC.

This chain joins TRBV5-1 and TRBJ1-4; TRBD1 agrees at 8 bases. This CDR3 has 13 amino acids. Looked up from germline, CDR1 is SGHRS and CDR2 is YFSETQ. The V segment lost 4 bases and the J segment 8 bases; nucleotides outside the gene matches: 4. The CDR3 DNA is TGCGCCAGCAGCCGACAGGGGCGGGAAAAACTGTTTTTT. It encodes CASSRQGREKLFF.

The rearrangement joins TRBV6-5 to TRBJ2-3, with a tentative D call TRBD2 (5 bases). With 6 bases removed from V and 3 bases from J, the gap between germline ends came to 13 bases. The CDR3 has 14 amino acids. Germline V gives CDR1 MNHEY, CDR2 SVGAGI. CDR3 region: CASSSGRVTDTQYF. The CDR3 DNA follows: TGTGCCAGCAGCAGCGGAAGGGTAACAGATACGCAGTATTTT.

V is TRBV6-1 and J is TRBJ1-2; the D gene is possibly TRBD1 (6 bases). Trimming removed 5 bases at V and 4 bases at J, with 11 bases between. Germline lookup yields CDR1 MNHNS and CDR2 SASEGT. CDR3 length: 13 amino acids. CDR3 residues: CASSSGQRYGYTF. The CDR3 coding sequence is TGTGCCAGCAGTTCCGGACAGCGCTATGGCTACACCTTC.

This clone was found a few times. The CDR3 spells CASRPPGVAEAYEQYF. The CDR3 DNA is TGTGCCAGCAGGCCCCCTGGGGTAGCGGAGGCTTACGAGCAGTACTTC. This rearrangement joins TRBV27 to TRBJ2-7, with D maybe TRBD2 (6 bases). Germline V gene sequence: CDR1 MNHEY, CDR2 SMNVEV (reference sequence). The V end lost 6 bases, the J end lost 4 bases, and 22 bases lay between the germline ends. This CDR3 has 16 residues.

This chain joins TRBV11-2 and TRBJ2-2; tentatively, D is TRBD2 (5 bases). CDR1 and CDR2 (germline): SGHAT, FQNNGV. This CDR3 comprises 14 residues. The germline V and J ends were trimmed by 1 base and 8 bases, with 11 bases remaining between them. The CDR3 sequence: CASSLAGWSGELFF. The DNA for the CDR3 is TGTGCCAGCAGCTTAGCGGGGTGGTCAGGGGAGCTGTTTTTT.

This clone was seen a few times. The CDR3 spells CASSPGGGGQGTDTQYF. In nucleotides, the CDR3 is TGTGCCAGCAGTCCCGGCGGGGGGGGGCAGGGCACAGATACGCAGTATTTT. This rearrangement joins TRBV27 to TRBJ2-3, with TRBD2 matching over 9 bases. This CDR3 comprises 17 residues. The V segment lost 5 bases and the J segment 1 base; nucleotides outside the gene matches: 10. The germline CDR1 and CDR2 sequences are MNHEY and SMNVEV (reference sequence).

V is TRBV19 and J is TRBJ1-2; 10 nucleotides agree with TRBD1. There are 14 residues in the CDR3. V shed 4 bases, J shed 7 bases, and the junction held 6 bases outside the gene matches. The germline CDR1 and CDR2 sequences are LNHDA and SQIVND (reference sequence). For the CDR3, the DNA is TGTGCCAGTAGTAGACCTGGGACAGGGGTTGGCTACACCTTC. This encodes CASSRPGTGVGYTF. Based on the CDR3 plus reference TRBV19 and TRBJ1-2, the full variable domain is DGGITQSPKYLFRKEGQNVTLSCEQNLNHDAMYWYRQDPGQGLRLIYYSQIVNDFQKGDIAEGYSVSREKKESFPLTVTSAQKNPTAFYLCASSRPGTGVGYTFGSGTRLTVV.

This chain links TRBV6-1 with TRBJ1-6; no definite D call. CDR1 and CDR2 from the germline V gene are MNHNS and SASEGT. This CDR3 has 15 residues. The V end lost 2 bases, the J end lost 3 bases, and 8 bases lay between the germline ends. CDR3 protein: CASSESIVYNSPLHF. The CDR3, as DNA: TGTGCCAGCAGTGAAAGTATAGTCTATAATTCACCCCTCCACTTT.

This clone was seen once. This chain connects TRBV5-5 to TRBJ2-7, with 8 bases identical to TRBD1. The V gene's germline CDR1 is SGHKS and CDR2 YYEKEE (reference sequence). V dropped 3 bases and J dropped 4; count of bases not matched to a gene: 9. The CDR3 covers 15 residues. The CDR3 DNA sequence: TGTGCCAGCAGCTCGCGGACAGGGATGGTGTACGAGCAGTACTTC. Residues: CASSSRTGMVYEQYF.

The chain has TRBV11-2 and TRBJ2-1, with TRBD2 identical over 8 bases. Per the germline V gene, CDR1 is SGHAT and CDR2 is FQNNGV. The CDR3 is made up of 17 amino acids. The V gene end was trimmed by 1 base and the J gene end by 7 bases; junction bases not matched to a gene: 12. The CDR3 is CASSLGWREEVRNEQFF. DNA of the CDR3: TGTGCCAGCAGCTTAGGTTGGCGGGAGGAGGTTCGGAATGAGCAGTTCTTC. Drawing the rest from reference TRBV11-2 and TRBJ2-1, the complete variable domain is EAGVAQSPRYKIIEKRQSVAFWCNPISGHATLYWYQQILGQGPKLLIQFQNNGVVDDSQLPKDRFSAERLKGVDSTLKIQPAKLEDSAVYLCASSLGWREEVRNEQFFGPGTRLTVL.

CDR3 sequence reads: CASSLGGENTIYF. DNA of the CDR3: TGCGCCAGCAGCTTAGGCGGAGAAAACACCATATATTTT. The rearrangement links TRBV5-1 to TRBJ1-3, with D hard to call. Germline V gene data show CDR1 as SGHRS and CDR2 as YFSETQ. Trimming took off 2 bases at V and 6 bases at J, with 9 bases between the two ends. The CDR3 is 13 residues long.

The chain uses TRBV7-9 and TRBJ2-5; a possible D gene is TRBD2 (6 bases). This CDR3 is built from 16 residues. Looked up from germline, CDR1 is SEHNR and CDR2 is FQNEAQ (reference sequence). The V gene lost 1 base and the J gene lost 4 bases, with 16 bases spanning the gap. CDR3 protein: CASSLELVLARETQYF. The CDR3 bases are TGTGCCAGCAGCTTAGAGCTGGTACTAGCAAGAGAGACCCAGTACTTC.

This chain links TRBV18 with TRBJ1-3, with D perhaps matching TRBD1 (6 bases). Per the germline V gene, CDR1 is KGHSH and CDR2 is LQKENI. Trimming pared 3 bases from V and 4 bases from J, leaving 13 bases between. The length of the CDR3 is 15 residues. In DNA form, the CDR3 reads TGTGCCAGCTCACCCCGGGGACAAAACGGAAACACCATATATTTT. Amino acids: CASSPRGQNGNTIYF.

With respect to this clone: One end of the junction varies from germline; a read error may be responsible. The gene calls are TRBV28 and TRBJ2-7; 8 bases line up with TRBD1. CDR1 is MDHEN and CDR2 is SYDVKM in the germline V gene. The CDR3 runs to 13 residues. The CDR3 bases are TGTGCCAGCACCAAGGAACCGGGACAGGCGATCCACTTC. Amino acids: CASTKEPGQAIHF.

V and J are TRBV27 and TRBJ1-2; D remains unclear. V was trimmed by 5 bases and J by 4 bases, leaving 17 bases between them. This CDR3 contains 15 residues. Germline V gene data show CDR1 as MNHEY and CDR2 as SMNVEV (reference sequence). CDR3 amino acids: CASSPRQARGYGYTF. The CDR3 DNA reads TGTGCCAGCAGTCCGAGACAAGCCCGGGGCTATGGCTACACCTTC.

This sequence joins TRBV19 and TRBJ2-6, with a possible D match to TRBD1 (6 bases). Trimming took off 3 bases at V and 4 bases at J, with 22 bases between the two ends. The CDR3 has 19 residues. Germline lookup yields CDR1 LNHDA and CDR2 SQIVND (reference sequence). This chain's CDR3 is CASSIIGIPTGAGANVLTF. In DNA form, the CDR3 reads TGTGCCAGTAGTATTATTGGTATCCCGACAGGCGCAGGGGCCAACGTCCTGACTTTC.

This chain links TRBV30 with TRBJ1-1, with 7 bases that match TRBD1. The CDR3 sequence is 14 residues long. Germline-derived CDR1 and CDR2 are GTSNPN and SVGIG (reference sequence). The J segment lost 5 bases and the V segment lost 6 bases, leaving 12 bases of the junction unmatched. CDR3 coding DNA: TGTGCCTGTCCCGCGGGAACAGGGGAAACTGAAGCTTTCTTT. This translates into CACPAGTGETEAFF.

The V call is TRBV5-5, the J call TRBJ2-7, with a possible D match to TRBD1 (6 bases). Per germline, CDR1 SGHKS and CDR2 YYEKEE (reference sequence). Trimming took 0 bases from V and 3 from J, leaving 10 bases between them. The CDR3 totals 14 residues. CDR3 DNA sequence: TGTGCCAGCAGCTTGGATACAGGGAACTACGAGCAGTACTTC. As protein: CASSLDTGNYEQYF.

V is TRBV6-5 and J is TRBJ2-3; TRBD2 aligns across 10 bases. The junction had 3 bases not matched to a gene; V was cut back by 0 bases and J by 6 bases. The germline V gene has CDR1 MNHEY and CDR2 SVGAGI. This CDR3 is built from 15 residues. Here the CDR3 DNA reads TGTGCCAGCAGTTACTCAAGCGGGAGGGCTGATACGCAGTATTTT. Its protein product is CASSYSSGRADTQYF.

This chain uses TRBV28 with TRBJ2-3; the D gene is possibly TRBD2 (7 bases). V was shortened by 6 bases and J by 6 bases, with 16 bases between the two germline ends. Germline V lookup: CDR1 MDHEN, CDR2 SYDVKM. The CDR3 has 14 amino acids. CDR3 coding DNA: TGTGCCAGCAGCGGGGGGCCCAAACGGGATACGCAGTATTTT. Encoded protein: CASSGGPKRDTQYF.

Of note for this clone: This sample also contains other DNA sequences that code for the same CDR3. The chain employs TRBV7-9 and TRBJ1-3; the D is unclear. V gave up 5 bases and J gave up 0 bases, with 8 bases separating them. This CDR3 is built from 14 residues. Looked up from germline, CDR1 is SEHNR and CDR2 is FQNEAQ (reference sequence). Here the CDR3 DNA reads TGTGCCAGCAGCCCTGACATCTCTGGAAACACCATATATTTT. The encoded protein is CASSPDISGNTIYF.

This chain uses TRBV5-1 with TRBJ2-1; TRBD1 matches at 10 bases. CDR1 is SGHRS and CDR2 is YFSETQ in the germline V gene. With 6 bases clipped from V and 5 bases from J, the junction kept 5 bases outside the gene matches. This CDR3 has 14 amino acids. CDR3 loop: CASMPGQGNNEQFF. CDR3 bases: TGCGCCAGCATGCCGGGACAGGGGAACAATGAGCAGTTCTTC.

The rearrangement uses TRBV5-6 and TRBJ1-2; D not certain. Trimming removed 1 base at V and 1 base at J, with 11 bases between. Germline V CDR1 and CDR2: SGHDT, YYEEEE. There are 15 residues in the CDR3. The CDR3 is CASSLFQIYNYGYTF. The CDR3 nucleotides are TGTGCCAGCAGCTTGTTCCAGATTTATAACTATGGCTACACCTTC.